This record concerns one TCR beta chain sequence. What it binds is not known. No cell sorting was done before RNA was extracted from the tissue. A modified ARM-PCR protocol with three rounds of nested PCR amplified TCRbeta. TCRdb redid the calling of the multiplex PCR reads with MiXCR, one entry per CDR3 protein. The repertoire holds under 250,000 distinct CDR3 sequences, with 60% to 75% as singletons. The data stem from a study of tumor and adjacent non-tumor tissue in lung cancer. In the study overall: The cohort had approximately 12 adenocarcinoma, a couple of squamous cell and 1 small cell patients. Some 3.9 million productive TCRbeta reads were obtained per sample on average. Study conclusions and caveats: Tumor tissue had significantly higher TCR diversity than normal lung. Tumor repertoires had a smaller top 100 clone share than normal lung.

This CDR3 contains 15 residues. Germline V lookup: CDR1 SEHNR, CDR2 FQNEAQ (reference sequence). V shed 5 bases and J shed 8 bases, with 16 bases lying between them. This sequence joins TRBV7-9 and TRBJ1-6, with D unresolved. The sample comprised lung tumor tissue. The source is a man between 60 and 70 years old with non-small cell lung cancer. CDR3 sequence: CASSQGTVTDSPLHF. The CDR3 region has the DNA TGTGCCAGCAGCCAAGGAACAGTCACGGATTCACCCCTCCACTTT.